The rows below give T cell receptor beta chains drawn from one sample of a study of T-cell reconstitution after alpha-beta-depleted transplantation in children. Each CDR3 protein gets one entry after TCRdb re-called the PCR reads with MiXCR. Of hundreds of thousands of distinct CDR3 sequences in the sample, 10% to 15% are singletons; the top ten hold over 2%. Source: PBMCs, mostly from graft donor cells, taken 360 days after TCRalphabeta/CD19-depleted stem cell transplant. Receptors were obtained from a male patient between 10 and 17 years old who had a stem cell transplant for acute myeloid leukemia, so the T cells may come from the graft donor. The conserved cysteine and the conserved F or W are not part of the CDR3 here.

v_call: TRBV2; j_call: TRBJ2-5; cdr3_aa: ASKGTGHLETQY
v_call: TRBV7-2; j_call: TRBJ2-5; cdr3_aa: ASSSGQRGKTGETQY
v_call: TRBV20-1; j_call: TRBJ1-5; cdr3_aa: SARSLTGNQPQH
v_call: TRBV14; j_call: TRBJ2-7; cdr3_aa: ASSQEYEGQY
v_call: TRBV4-3; j_call: TRBJ2-1; cdr3_aa: ASSPRGAGFNEQF
v_call: TRBV11-1; j_call: TRBJ2-7; cdr3_aa: ASSAGLAGTSYEQY
v_call: TRBV20-1; j_call: TRBJ2-1; cdr3_aa: SASPGTSPSYNEQF
v_call: TRBV27; j_call: TRBJ1-2; cdr3_aa: ASSFISGANGYT
v_call: TRBV7-3; j_call: TRBJ2-2; cdr3_aa: ASSLNPAGDTGELF
v_call: TRBV20-1; j_call: TRBJ2-7; cdr3_aa: SARESGFYEQY
v_call: TRBV5-1; j_call: TRBJ2-7; cdr3_aa: ASSLAFGDEQY
v_call: TRBV29-1; j_call: TRBJ2-7; cdr3_aa: SVEDRGRNSYEQY
v_call: TRBV5-1; j_call: TRBJ2-2; cdr3_aa: ASSRGPGPVTGELF
v_call: TRBV10-3; j_call: TRBJ2-5; cdr3_aa: AISVTSGMETQY
v_call: TRBV29-1; j_call: TRBJ2-3; cdr3_aa: STTGGTDTQY